This TCR beta chain came from a study of CD8 T cells in Susac syndrome. Germline-derived CDR1 and CDR2 are SEHNR and FQNEAQ (reference sequence). The V end was cut by 5 bases, the J end by 7 bases, with 20 bases between. The CDR3 is made up of 15 amino acids. Reverse transcription of roughly 0.45 to 1 ug RNA used random hexamers. TCRdb analysed the immunoSEQ multiplex PCR reads with MiXCR anew, one entry per CDR3 protein. The sample carries about 120,000 distinct CDR3 sequences, about 90% recorded once. This chain connects TRBV7-9 to TRBJ1-1; D is possibly TRBD1 (6 bases). This receptor was identified in a human donor in good health. The sample comprised CD4+ T cells from PBMCs. This CDR3 is CASSIVSGHRGEAFF. Here the CDR3 DNA reads TGTGCCAGCAGCATTGTTTCGGGACACAGAGGTGAAGCTTTCTTT. Together with reference TRBV7-9 and TRBJ1-1, the CDR3 gives the full variable domain: DTGVSQNPRHKITKRGQNVTFRCDPISEHNRLYWYRQTLGQGPEFLTYFQNEAQLEKSRLLSDRFSAERPKGSFSTLEIQRTEQGDSAMYLCASSIVSGHRGEAFFGQGTRLTVV.